The sequence of this T cell receptor beta chain was determined in a study of blood T cell repertoires in COVID-19. Profiled with immunoSEQ multiplex PCR; TCRdb holds only in-frame clones, not every one. The profile shows 210,000 or so clones, 70% to 90% of them singletons. Germline CDR1 is SGHRS and CDR2 is YFSETQ. J was trimmed by 2 bases and V by 1 base; bases with no gene match: 2. The CDR3 sequence is 14 residues long. Sequenced sample: PBMCs or T cells enriched from blood (not recorded which). This clonotype originated in a woman aged 40 to 49 with acute COVID-19. The V gene is TRBV5-1, the J gene TRBJ2-7, with 8 nucleotides matching TRBD1. The CDR3 bases are TGCGCCAGCAGCTTGCGGGACAGGCCCTACGAGCAGTACTTC. Its protein is CASSLRDRPYEQYF.